This TCR beta chain is from a study of T cell responses to AZD1222 COVID-19 vaccine (dated by TCRdb to 2020 to 2023). With regard to the full study: TCR sequencing covered some 240 trial participants: 200 to 210 given two doses of AZD1222 and around 26 given two doses of MenACWY control vaccine. Enrollment into the trials was organized by age into subgroups of 18-55, 56-69 and 70-plus years, and those subgroups contained roughly 140, 27 and 60 TCR-sequenced participants, respectively. Overall results and qualifications from the work: In the small 56-69-year group, the increase in depth fell short of significance, most likely because of low power. The vaccine-associated CD4 TCRs covered the entire spike protein, and the dominant responses fell in regions 160-218 and 743-854. Because no day 14 peak-response samples were available, the repertoires could be characterized only after the peak T cell response. Conclusions about previously exposed vaccinees are limited because only a handful of AZD1222 recipients were SARS-CoV-2 seropositive at baseline. Participants were mostly white British, with more females than males. The authors suggested clonal diversity may have been underestimated. Epitopes outside the regions mutated in the B.1.351 and B.1.1.7 variants were reportedly recognized by nearly half of the unique spike-specific TCRs. After two AZD1222 doses, spike-specific TCR breadth and depth were significantly higher than at day 0 and than in MenACWY recipients.

Turning to this clone: The antigen it recognizes is unknown. No per-base quality is available; no much larger clone lies one base away.

The CDR3 regions of human TCRbeta chains were analyzed by immunosequencing. The study's own analysis went as follows. TCRs in the repertoires were compared against a reference library of SARS-CoV-2-specific TCRs that had been generated with the MIRA antigen-specificity platform. Breadth was defined as the fraction of unique TCRs that were SARS-CoV-2-associated. Depth was defined as the fraction of total T cells that were SARS-CoV-2-associated. Using the MIRA data, each spike-specific TCR was assigned both to the spike region to which the TCR was reactive and to a CD4 or CD8 class. Log10-transformed breadth and depth values were compared by one-way ANOVA with Sidak's multiple comparisons tests. Drawn from immuneACCESS, this table holds only the in-frame rearrangements with V and J called that TCRdb kept. Clones are partly lost; checked studies trace under half to an unresolved V gene and leave the rest unexplained. The DNA gave D and trimming, while V, J and clone size come from that table. Within this sample are about 160,000 clones, with 92% of them counted one time only. Together, the top ten hold 4.4% of the sample.

The time point label for this specimen denotes: baseline before first vaccination. In the paper's terms, the treatment or condition label means: meningococcal conjugate vaccine given as trial control. Samples from vaccinated people were obtained from the UK trials COV001 and COV002, which included a single-blind randomized controlled phase 2/3 trial of AZD1222 (ChAdOx1 nCoV-19) in healthy adults. Trial participant PBMC samples were collected at day 0 and day 28 after the second dose for TCRbeta chain sequencing. The CDR1 and CDR2 encoded by the germline V gene (reference sequence) are LNHDA and SQIVND. Trimmed from V: 9 bases; trimmed from J: 4 bases; junction bases lacking a gene match: 4. The CDR3 starts with the cysteine, ends with the phenylalanine, and has 13 residues. CDR3 DNA is the only sequence kept; it has 39 bases, read in frame from the first base.

This sequence was found in an adult in good health. The sequence is built from TRBV19 and TRBJ2-1; a stretch of 9 junction bases matches TRBD2. This specimen was peripheral blood, taken on day 0 of MenACWY control vaccination. The nucleotide sequence is given as TGTGCCAGCCCCCTAGCGGGGTACAATGAGCAGTTCTTC. This is translated as CASPLAGYNEQFF.